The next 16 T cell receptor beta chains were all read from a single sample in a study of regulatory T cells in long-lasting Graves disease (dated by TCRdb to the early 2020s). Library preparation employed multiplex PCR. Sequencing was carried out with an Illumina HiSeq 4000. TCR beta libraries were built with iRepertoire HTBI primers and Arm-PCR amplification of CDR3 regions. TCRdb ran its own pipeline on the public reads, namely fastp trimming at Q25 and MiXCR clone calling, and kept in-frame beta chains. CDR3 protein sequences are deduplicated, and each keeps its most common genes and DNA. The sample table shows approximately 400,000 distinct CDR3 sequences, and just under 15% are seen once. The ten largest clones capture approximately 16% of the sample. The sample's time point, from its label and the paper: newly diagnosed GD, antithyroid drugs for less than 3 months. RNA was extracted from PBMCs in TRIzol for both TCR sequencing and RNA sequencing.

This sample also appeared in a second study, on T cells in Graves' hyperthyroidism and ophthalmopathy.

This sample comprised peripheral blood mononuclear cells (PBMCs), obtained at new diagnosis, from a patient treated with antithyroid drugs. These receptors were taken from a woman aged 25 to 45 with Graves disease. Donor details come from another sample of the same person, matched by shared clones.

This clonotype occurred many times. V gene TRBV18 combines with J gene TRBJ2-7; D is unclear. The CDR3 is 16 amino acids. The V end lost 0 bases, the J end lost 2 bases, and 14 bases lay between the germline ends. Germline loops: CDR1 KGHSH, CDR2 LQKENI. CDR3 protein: CASSPPGRVATYEQYF. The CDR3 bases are TGTGCCAGCTCACCACCCGGACGGGTAGCCACCTACGAGCAGTACTTC.

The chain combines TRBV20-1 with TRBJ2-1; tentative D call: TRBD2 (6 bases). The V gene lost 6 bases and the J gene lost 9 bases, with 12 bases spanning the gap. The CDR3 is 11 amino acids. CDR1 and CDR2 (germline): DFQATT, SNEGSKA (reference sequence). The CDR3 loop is CSAQLAPEQFF. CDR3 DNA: TGCAGTGCCCAACTAGCACCTGAGCAGTTCTTC.

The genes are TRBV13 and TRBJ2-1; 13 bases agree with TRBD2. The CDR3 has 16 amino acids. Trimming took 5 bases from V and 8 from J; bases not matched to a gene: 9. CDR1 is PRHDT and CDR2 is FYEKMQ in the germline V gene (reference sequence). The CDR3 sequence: CASSPGTSGINYEQFF. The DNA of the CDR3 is TGTGCCAGCAGCCCTGGGACTAGCGGGATAAATTATGAGCAGTTCTTC.

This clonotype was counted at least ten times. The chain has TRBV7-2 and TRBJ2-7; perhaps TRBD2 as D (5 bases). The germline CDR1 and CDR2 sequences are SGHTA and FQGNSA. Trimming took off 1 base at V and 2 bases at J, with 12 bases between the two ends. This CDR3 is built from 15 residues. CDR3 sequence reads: CASSLVQSGPYEQYF. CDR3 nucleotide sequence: TGTGCCAGCAGCTTAGTTCAGAGCGGCCCCTACGAGCAGTACTTC.

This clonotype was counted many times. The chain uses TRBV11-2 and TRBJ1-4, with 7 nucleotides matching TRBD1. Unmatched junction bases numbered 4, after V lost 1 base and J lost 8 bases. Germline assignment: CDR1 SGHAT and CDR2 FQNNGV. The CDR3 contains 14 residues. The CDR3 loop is CASSLVPGQEKLFF. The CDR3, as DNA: TGTGCCAGCAGCTTAGTCCCGGGACAGGAAAAACTGTTTTTT.

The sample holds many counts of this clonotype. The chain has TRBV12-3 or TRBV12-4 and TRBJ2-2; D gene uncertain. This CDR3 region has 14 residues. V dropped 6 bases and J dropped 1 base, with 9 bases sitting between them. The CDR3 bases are TGTGCCAGCAGCTTACGGGTGAACACCGGGGAGCTGTTTTTT. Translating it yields CASSLRVNTGELFF.

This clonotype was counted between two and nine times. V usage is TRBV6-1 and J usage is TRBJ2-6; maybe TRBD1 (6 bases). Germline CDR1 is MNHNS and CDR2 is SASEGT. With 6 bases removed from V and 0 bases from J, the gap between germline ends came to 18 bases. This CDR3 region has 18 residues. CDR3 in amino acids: CASSLRGTGTSGANVLTF. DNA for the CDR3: TGTGCCAGCAGCCTCAGGGGCACTGGAACCTCTGGGGCCAACGTCCTGACTTTC.

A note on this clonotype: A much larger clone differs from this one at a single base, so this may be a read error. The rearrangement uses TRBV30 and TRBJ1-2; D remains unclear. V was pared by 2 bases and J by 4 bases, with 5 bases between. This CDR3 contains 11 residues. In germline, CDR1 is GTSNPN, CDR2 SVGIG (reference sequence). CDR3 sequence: CAWSRCYGYTF. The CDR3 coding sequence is TGTGCCTGGAGTCGGTGCTATGGCTACACCTTC.

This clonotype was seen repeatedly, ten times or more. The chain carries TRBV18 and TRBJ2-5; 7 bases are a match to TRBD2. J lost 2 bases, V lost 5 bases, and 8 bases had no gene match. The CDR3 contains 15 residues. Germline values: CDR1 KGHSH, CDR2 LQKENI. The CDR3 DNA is TGTGCCAGCTCAACGGACGGGGGAGGGCAAGAGACCCAGTACTTC. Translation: CASSTDGGGQETQYF.

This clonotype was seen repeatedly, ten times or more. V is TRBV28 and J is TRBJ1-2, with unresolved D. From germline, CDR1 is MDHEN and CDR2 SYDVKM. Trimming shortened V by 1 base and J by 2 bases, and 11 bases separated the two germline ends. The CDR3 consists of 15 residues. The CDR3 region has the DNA TGTGCCAGCAGTTTATTCCGAGGGTTAAACTATGGCTACACCTTC. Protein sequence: CASSLFRGLNYGYTF.

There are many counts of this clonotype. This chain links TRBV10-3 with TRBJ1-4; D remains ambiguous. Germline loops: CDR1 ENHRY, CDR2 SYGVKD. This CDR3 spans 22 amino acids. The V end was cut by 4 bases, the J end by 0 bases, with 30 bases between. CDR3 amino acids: CAISVDMRSSPSTPTTNEKLFF. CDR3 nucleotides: TGTGCCATCAGTGTAGACATGAGATCGTCCCCCAGCACCCCCACAACTAATGAAAAACTGTTTTTT.

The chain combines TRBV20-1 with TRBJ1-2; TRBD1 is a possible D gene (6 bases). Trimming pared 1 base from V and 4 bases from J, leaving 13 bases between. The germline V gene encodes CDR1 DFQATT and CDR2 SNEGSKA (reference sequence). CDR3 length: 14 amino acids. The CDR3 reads CSARVARGGYGYTF. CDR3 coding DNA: TGCAGTGCTAGAGTGGCCAGGGGCGGCTATGGCTACACCTTC.

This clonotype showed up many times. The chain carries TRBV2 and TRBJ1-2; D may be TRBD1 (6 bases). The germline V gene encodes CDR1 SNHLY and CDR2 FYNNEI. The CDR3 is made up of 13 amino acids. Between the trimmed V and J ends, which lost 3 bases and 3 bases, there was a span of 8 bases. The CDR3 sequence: CASSEGGYYGYTF. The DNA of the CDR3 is TGTGCCAGCAGTGAGGGGGGCTACTATGGCTACACCTTC.

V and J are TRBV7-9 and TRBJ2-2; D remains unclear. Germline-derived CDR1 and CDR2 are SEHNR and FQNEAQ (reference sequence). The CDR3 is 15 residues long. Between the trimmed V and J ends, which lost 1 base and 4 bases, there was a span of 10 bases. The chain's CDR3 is CASSLVGRSTGELFF. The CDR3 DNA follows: TGTGCCAGCAGCTTAGTCGGGCGTAGCACCGGGGAGCTGTTTTTT. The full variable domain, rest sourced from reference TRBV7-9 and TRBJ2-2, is DTGVSQNPRHKITKRGQNVTFRCDPISEHNRLYWYRQTLGQGPEFLTYFQNEAQLEKSRLLSDRFSAERPKGSFSTLEIQRTEQGDSAMYLCASSLVGRSTGELFFGEGSRLTVL.

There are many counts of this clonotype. Written as DNA, the CDR3 is TGTGCCAGCAGCTTTACAGGGGGCGCGATGAACACTGAAGCTTTCTTT. It is translated as CASSFTGGAMNTEAFF. The chain recombines TRBV7-3 with TRBJ1-1; 9 positions match TRBD1. CDR1 is SGHTA and CDR2 is FQGTGA in the germline V gene. The CDR3 is made up of 16 amino acids. J lost 0 bases, V lost 3 bases, and 5 bases had no gene match.

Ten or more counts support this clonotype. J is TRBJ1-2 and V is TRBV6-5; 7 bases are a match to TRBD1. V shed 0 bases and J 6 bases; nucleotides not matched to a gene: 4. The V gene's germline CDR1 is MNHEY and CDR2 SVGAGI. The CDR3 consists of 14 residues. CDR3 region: CASSYSTGVHGYTF. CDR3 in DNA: TGTGCCAGCAGTTACTCAACAGGGGTCCATGGCTACACCTTC.